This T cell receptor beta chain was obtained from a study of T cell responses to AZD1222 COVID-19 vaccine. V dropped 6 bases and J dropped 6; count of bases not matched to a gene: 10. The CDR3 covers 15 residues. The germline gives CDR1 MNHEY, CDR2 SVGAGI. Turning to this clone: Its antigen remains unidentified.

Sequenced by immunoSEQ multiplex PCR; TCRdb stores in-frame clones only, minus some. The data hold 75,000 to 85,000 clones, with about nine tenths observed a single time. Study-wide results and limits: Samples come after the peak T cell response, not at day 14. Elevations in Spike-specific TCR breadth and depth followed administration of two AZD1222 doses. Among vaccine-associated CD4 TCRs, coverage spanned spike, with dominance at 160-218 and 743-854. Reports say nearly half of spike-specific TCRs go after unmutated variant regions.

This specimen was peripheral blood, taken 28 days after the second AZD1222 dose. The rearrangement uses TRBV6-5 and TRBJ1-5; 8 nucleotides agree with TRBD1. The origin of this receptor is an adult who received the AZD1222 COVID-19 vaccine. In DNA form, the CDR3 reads TGTGCCAGCAGACAGGGGGGTGGAGAAGGTCAGCCCCAGCATTTT. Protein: CASRQGGGEGQPQHF.